This TCR beta chain was recovered during a study of T cell responses to AZD1222 COVID-19 vaccine. V lost 0 bases and J lost 8, with 12 bases in between. The CDR3 runs to 14 residues. Germline V CDR1 and CDR2: SGDLS, YYNGEE. Measured with immunoSEQ multiplex PCR; TCRdb has only the in-frame clones, and not every one. The sample comprises some 130,000 clones, about 90% of which are singletons, and 1.5% to 2% rests with the top ten. This TCR derives from an adult in good health. V gene TRBV9 combines with J gene TRBJ2-1; tentative D call: TRBD1 (5 bases). Sequenced material: peripheral blood, taken on day 0 of AZD1222 vaccination. In DNA, the CDR3 is TGTGCCAGCAGCGTAGGGGGCTTCCCCCATGAGCAGTTCTTC. Its translation is CASSVGGFPHEQFF.